The 11 T cell receptor beta chains listed next were all sequenced from one sample in a study of regulatory T cells in long-lasting Graves disease. In building TCR beta libraries, iRepertoire HTBI primers were used together with Arm-PCR of CDR3 regions. TCRdb re-called the multiplex PCR reads through MiXCR, storing one row per CDR3 protein. Among around 400,000 distinct CDR3 sequences listed, around a fifth were seen once. Time point here: persistent/refractory GD, antithyroid drugs over 5 years with positive TRAb. After RNA was extracted from PBMCs, the TCR library was made from it. The sample here was peripheral blood mononuclear cells (PBMCs), taken when the disease was refractory, from a patient treated with antithyroid drugs. The origin of the receptors is a female donor with Graves disease.

This clonotype showed up just once. The V call is TRBV14, the J call TRBJ1-2; 9 positions match TRBD1. Germline-derived CDR1 and CDR2 are SGHDN and FVKESK. CDR3 size: 16 residues. J was trimmed by 6 bases and V by 3 bases; bases with no gene match: 11. The CDR3 loop is CASSQDPGTGRDGYTF. The CDR3 nucleotides read TGTGCCAGCAGCCAGGACCCCGGGACAGGGAGGGATGGCTACACCTTC.

The rearrangement uses TRBV28 and TRBJ1-5; the D gene is possibly TRBD1 (5 bases). Germline assignment: CDR1 MDHEN and CDR2 SYDVKM. Trimming cost V 8 bases and J 7 bases, with 21 bases left between them. The CDR3 consists of 15 residues. CDR3 region: CASALAAGRRQPQHF. CDR3 nucleotide sequence: TGTGCCAGCGCACTGGCGGCAGGGCGACGACAGCCCCAGCATTTT.

This clonotype was seen more than once but under ten times. DNA of the CDR3: TGTGCCAGCAGCTTATTTTTTATTAGGGGGGGGGGGTACGAGCAGTACTTC. Translated, it gives CASSLFFIRGGGYEQYF. This chain uses TRBV7-2 with TRBJ2-7, with TRBD2 as a possible D gene (7 bases). This CDR3 comprises 17 residues. The ends were cut back, 2 bases at V and 4 bases at J, with 21 bases in the middle. Looked up from germline, CDR1 is SGHTA and CDR2 is FQGNSA.

The table lists this clonotype with many counts. The V gene is TRBV11-2, the J gene TRBJ2-3; unclear D gene. CDR3 length equals 14 residues. CDR1 is SGHAT and CDR2 is FQNNGV in the germline V gene. V lost 1 base and J lost 5, with 10 bases in between. This chain's CDR3 is CASSLVVVEDTQYF. DNA for the CDR3: TGTGCCAGCAGCTTAGTGGTCGTGGAAGATACGCAGTATTTT.

This clonotype was counted only a few times. In DNA, the CDR3 is TGCAGTGCTAGAGCCAGGGTAACCGGGGAGCTGTTTTTT. Its translation: CSARARVTGELFF. The J gene is TRBJ2-2, the V gene TRBV20-1; weak D call: TRBD1 (5 bases). V gave up 1 base and J gave up 5 bases, with 8 bases separating them. The CDR3 totals 13 residues. From germline, CDR1 is DFQATT and CDR2 SNEGSKA (reference sequence).

The chain is built from TRBV9 and TRBJ2-7; D perhaps matches TRBD1 (5 bases). The CDR3 sequence is 14 residues long. The germline V gene encodes CDR1 SGDLS and CDR2 YYNGEE. V lost 3 bases, J lost 5 bases, and 15 bases lay in between. CDR3 protein: CASSEQGVADEQYF. The CDR3 DNA reads TGTGCCAGCAGCGAGCAGGGTGTCGCCGACGAGCAGTACTTC. Variable domain in full (rest from reference TRBV9 and TRBJ2-7): DSGVTQTPKHLITATGQRVTLRCSPRSGDLSVYWYQQSLDQGLQFLIQYYNGEERAKGNILERFSAQQFPDLHSELNLSSLELGDSALYFCASSEQGVADEQYFGPGTRLTVT.

This clonotype showed up many times. The gene calls are TRBV28 and TRBJ2-7; tentatively, D is TRBD1 (6 bases). Trimming shortened V by 10 bases and J by 0 bases, and 16 bases separated the two germline ends. From germline, CDR1 is MDHEN and CDR2 SYDVKM. The CDR3 has 14 residues. The DNA of the CDR3 is TGTGCCACCGCACCAGGGGAGTTCTCCTACGAGCAGTACTTC. It encodes CATAPGEFSYEQYF.

The chain uses TRBV3-1 and TRBJ2-1, with 12 bases lining up with TRBD1. The CDR3 totals 17 residues. The V gene end was trimmed by 2 bases and the J gene end by 9 bases; junction bases not matched to a gene: 11. Germline V gene data show CDR1 as LGHDT and CDR2 as YNNKEL (reference sequence). The CDR3 DNA reads TGTGCCAGCAGCCAATACGGGACAGGGGGCGCGTTGCTTGAGCAGTTCTTC. This encodes CASSQYGTGGALLEQFF.

Many counts were recorded for this clonotype. V gene TRBV28 combines with J gene TRBJ1-1; TRBD1 is a possible D gene (5 bases). The CDR3 sequence is 13 residues long. Germline assignment: CDR1 MDHEN and CDR2 SYDVKM. V was pared by 6 bases and J by 2 bases, with 10 bases between. The CDR3 DNA reads TGTGCCAGCAGACCTGACAGTAACACTGAAGCTTTCTTT. As protein: CASRPDSNTEAFF.

The chain uses TRBV20-1 and TRBJ1-1; D unresolved. Germline V gene sequence: CDR1 DFQATT, CDR2 SNEGSKA (reference sequence). This CDR3 spans 13 amino acids. V was trimmed by 6 bases and J by 1 base, leaving 12 bases between them. This chain's CDR3 is CSAQASENTEAFF. CDR3 in DNA: TGCAGTGCCCAAGCTTCAGAGAACACTGAAGCTTTCTTT.

This clonotype was recorded at least ten times. This sequence joins TRBV28 and TRBJ2-7, with a possible D match to TRBD1 (5 bases). V gave up 7 bases and J gave up 2 bases, with 12 bases separating them. The CDR3 runs 13 residues. The V gene's germline CDR1 is MDHEN and CDR2 SYDVKM. The CDR3 bases are TGTGCCAGCACCGAGGACAATACCTACGAGCAGTACTTC. Translated: CASTEDNTYEQYF.